This T cell receptor beta chain was captured by sequencing in a study of cytotoxic CD8 clonotypes in ibrutinib-treated CLL. A remark on this clone: What it recognizes is unknown.

Study findings and constraints: In comparison with age-matched healthy donors, baseline clonality was higher and tracked circulating CD8+ T-cell counts.

Deep sequencing aimed at 1 in 200,000 to 1 in 1 million T cells' resolution. Assay: immunoSEQ multiplex PCR; the TCRdb copy retains only in-frame clones and omits some. Altogether almost 250,000 clones are present, 70% being singletons, with the ten largest covering approximately 15%. Germline-derived CDR1 and CDR2 are SGHNT and YENEEA. The CDR3 length is 12 residues. Trimming removed 6 bases at V and 1 base at J, with 6 bases between. The sequencing here drew on PBMCs, taken after 24 months of ibrutinib treatment. This sequence was found in a human donor with chronic lymphocytic leukemia. The rearrangement joins TRBV11-3 to TRBJ1-1; D is ambiguous. The CDR3 reads CASSRENTEAFF. In DNA, the CDR3 is TGTGCCAGCAGTCGCGAGAACACTGAAGCTTTCTTT.